This is a list of T cell receptor beta chains from one sample in a study of blood T cell repertoires in COVID-19. Data came from immunoSEQ multiplex PCR; TCRdb stores just in-frame clones and leaves some out. The table includes over 200,000 clones, about nine tenths detected once. Source material: peripheral blood. These receptors originate from a man aged 55 to 70 who had recovered from COVID-19. Each CDR3 is given with its conserved first and last residue. A D gene is named only where the DNA matches it firmly. Not every row has a clone size; where given, it reads once, few, many or a size class.

NA	TRBV2	TRBD2	TRBJ2-3	TGTGCCAGCAGTGAAGGCGGGAGAGGCACAGATACGCAGTATTTT	CASSEGGRGTDTQYF
NA	TRBV11-2	NA	TRBJ2-3	TGTGCCAGCAGCCCCGGTATCACAGATACGCAGTATTTT	CASSPGITDTQYF
NA	TRBV2	NA	TRBJ2-1	TGTGCCAGCAGTGGAGAGGATCGAGAGCAGTTCTTC	CASSGEDREQFF
NA	TRBV6-2/TRBV6-3	TRBD2	TRBJ2-7	TGTGCCAGCAGTTTGGGGGGGAGCTCCTACGAGCAGTACTTC	CASSLGGSSYEQYF
NA	TRBV5-6	TRBD1	TRBJ2-7	TGTGCCAGCAGTTTGGGGGACAGGTTTAACTACGAGCAGTACTTC	CASSLGDRFNYEQYF
NA	TRBV6-4	TRBD1	TRBJ2-3	TGTGCCAGCAGCCCAGACAGGGCTGCGGCAGATACGCAGTATTTT	CASSPDRAAADTQYF
NA	TRBV4-2	TRBD2	TRBJ2-1	TGTGCCAGCAGCCAGGACGTAGCGGGAGGTAGGGATGAGCAGTTCTTC	CASSQDVAGGRDEQFF
NA	TRBV5-1	TRBD1	TRBJ1-4	TGCGCCAGCAGCTCCGGGACAGGGAATGAAAAACTGTTTTTT	CASSSGTGNEKLFF
NA	TRBV6-6	NA	TRBJ1-6	TGTGCCAGCGGAAGAGGGTTTGATAATTCACCCCTCCACTTT	CASGRGFDNSPLHF
NA	TRBV18	TRBD1	TRBJ2-7	TGTGCCAGCTCACGCCCCGGACAGGGACCTTCCTCCTACGAGCAGTACTTC	CASSRPGQGPSSYEQYF
NA	TRBV6-5	NA	TRBJ2-7	TGTGCCAGCAGTTCCCGAACTAGGACCAACGAGCAGTACTTC	CASSSRTRTNEQYF
NA	TRBV6-6	TRBD1	TRBJ1-5	TGTGCCAGCGGGACAGGGGCAATTCAGCCCCAGCATTTT	CASGTGAIQPQHF
NA	TRBV19	NA	TRBJ1-2	TGTGCCAGTAGTCGAACAGAGTATGGCTACACCTTC	CASSRTEYGYTF
NA	TRBV27	NA	TRBJ2-7	TGTGCCAGCAGTTTAGGTCTAGCTTACTACGAGCAGTACTTC	CASSLGLAYYEQYF
NA	TRBV5-1	NA	TRBJ2-4	TGCGCCAGCAGCTTGGAGGGGGACGTTTTAGCCAAAAACATTCAGTACTTC	CASSLEGDVLAKNIQYF
NA	TRBV7-2	NA	TRBJ1-2	TGTGCCAGCAGCTTAGCGCCAGGGTTAAGCTATGGCTACACCTTC	CASSLAPGLSYGYTF
NA	TRBV30	NA	TRBJ2-7	TGTGCCTGGAGGCGGTCAGCCCCTCTTTACGAGCAGTACTTC	CAWRRSAPLYEQYF
once	TRBV27	NA	TRBJ2-1	TGTGCCAGCAGAACAAGTTACAATGAGCAGTTCTTC	CASRTSYNEQFF
NA	TRBV11-3	NA	TRBJ2-7	TGTGCCAGCAGCCAGGGTCAGACAACTATGAGCTCCTACGAGCAGTACTTC	CASSQGQTTMSSYEQYF
NA	TRBV9	NA	TRBJ1-1	TGTGCCAGCAGCGTAAACTCTTACGGCACTGAAGCTTTCTTT	CASSVNSYGTEAFF
NA	TRBV9	NA	TRBJ2-3	TGTGCCAGCAGCCTCGGGGGACTTATCACAGATACGCAGTATTTT	CASSLGGLITDTQYF
NA	TRBV18	TRBD1	TRBJ2-7	TGTGCCAGCTCACCGAGACAGGGAACCTACGAGCAGTACTTC	CASSPRQGTYEQYF
NA	TRBV6-5	TRBD2	TRBJ2-7	TGTGCCAGCATTCCTCCGGGACTAGCGGTCGGCGAGCAGTACTTC	CASIPPGLAVGEQYF
NA	TRBV5-1	NA	TRBJ2-1	TGCGCCAGCGGGGCCCCCCCGAGCTCCTACAATGAGCAGTTCTTC	CASGAPPSSYNEQFF
NA	TRBV20-1	TRBD1	TRBJ2-3	TGCAGTGCTAGTCGTCAGGGGGTCACAGATACGCAGTATTTT	CSASRQGVTDTQYF
once	TRBV7-8	NA	TRBJ1-1	TGTGCCAGCAGCTTTTTGGGGCTTAGCACTGAAGCTTTCTTT	CASSFLGLSTEAFF
NA	TRBV5-1	NA	TRBJ1-1	TGCGCCAGCACGACAATGCCCGGCACTGAAGCTTTCTTT	CASTTMPGTEAFF
NA	TRBV12-3/TRBV12-4	NA	TRBJ1-2	TGTGCCAGCAGTCGAGGTCACTATGGCTACACCTTC	CASSRGHYGYTF
NA	TRBV9	NA	TRBJ1-2	TGTGCCAGCAGCGTAGACCAGGACTATGGCTACACCTTC	CASSVDQDYGYTF
NA	TRBV6-5	NA	TRBJ1-4	TGTGCCAGGGGGGGGTCTAATGAAAAACTGTTTTTT	CARGGSNEKLFF
NA	TRBV6-2/TRBV6-3	TRBD1	TRBJ1-2	TGTGCCAGCAGCCCTGACAGGGGGAGTACTAACTATGGCTACACCTTC	CASSPDRGSTNYGYTF